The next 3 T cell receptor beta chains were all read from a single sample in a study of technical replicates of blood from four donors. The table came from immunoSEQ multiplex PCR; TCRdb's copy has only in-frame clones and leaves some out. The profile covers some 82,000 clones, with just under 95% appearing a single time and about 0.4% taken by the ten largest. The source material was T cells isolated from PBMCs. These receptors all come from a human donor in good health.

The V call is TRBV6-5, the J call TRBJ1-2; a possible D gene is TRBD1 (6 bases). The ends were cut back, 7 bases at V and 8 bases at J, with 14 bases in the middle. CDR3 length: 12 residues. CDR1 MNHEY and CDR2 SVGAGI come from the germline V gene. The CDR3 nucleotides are TGTGCCAGCACCACAACAGGGCTCGGCTACACCTTC. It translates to CASTTTGLGYTF.

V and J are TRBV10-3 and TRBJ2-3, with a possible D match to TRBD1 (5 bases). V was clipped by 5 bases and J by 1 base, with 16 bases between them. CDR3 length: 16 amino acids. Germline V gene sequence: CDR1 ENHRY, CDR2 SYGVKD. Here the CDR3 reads CAISPQGSQGTDTQYF. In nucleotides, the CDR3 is TGTGCCATCAGTCCCCAGGGCTCCCAGGGCACAGATACGCAGTATTTT.

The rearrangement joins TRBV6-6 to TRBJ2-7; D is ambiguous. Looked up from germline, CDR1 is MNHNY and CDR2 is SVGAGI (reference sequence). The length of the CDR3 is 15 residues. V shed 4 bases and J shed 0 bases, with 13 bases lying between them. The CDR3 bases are TGTGCCAGCAGTTCGTCCGACTCCTTCTCCTACGAGCAGTACTTC. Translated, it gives CASSSSDSFSYEQYF.